This section outlines one T cell receptor (beta chain) sequence together with its context. Its recognized antigen is unknown. Base qualities are missing; no much larger clone stands one base away. For deep sequencing, each PBMC sample was run in six replicates, with libraries mostly built from 480 ng of input genomic DNA. Following the manufacturer's instructions, the team built TCRbeta libraries using the immunoSEQ hsTCRbeta kit. The completed libraries were mixed into a single pool at 3 nM, then sequenced with an Illumina NovaSeq 6000 S4 flow cell. In the original analysis: Raw data preprocessing and quality control were performed with the immunoSEQ Analyzer. The analysis was restricted to productive rearrangements, with each unique CDR3 amino acid sequence defining a clonotype. Repertoire clonality was estimated as the Gini-Simpson index, which was computed with the R package tcR. Student's t test was used to compare Gini indices, and Pearson correlation was used to assess associations with tumor size change. In its TCRdb copy, this immuneACCESS table keeps in-frame sequences only and misses some clones. Where compared with another copy, unresolved V genes explain less than half of these, and the others have no known cause. V, J and clone size derive from that table, while D and trimming were established from the DNA sequence. Counted in this sample were 15,000 or so clones; around 62% of them appeared once. The ten largest clones represent approximately 2.9% of the sample.

This specimen's time point label, interpreted: before neoadjuvant nivolumab. None of the patients had received prior systemic or radiation treatment, and all were newly diagnosed with stage II-IVA oral cavity squamous cell carcinoma. Everyone in the cohort had locally advanced, HPV-negative oral cavity squamous cell carcinoma. Peripheral blood mononuclear cells were analyzed directly, without maintenance or expansion in culture. Samples came from a longitudinal correlative study of a single-arm phase II trial of neoadjuvant nivolumab in oral cavity squamous cell carcinoma. Genomic DNA-based TCRbeta sequencing was performed on subject-matched pre- and post-treatment PBMCs and tumors from three responders and three non-responders. Peripheral blood mononuclear cells were collected once before nivolumab treatment and again after treatment, at the time of surgery. Genomic DNA was isolated from PBMCs using the Maxwell RSC DNA from Cells kit.

The source of the sample is a study of neoadjuvant anti-PD-1 for oral cavity cancer (dated by TCRdb to the early 2020s). For the wider study: Before curative-intent surgical resection, most patients were given three to four biweekly doses of nivolumab at 3 mg/kg. A roughly 32% response rate was observed in the parent correlative cohort, in which about a dozen patients were included. Responders were defined as patients with complete response, partial response or stable disease by RECIST 1.1; non-responders were defined as patients with progression. Patients without progression received a fourth nivolumab dose around day 43 and underwent definitive surgical resection on days 50-56.

The paper as a whole reports these results and caveats: Only a few patients per response group were included in the TCR analyses, and larger cohorts for validation were called for by the authors. After neoadjuvant nivolumab, significantly higher T cell clonality (Gini index) was found within PBMCs in non-responders than in responders. A higher pretreatment blood Treg/Th17 ratio correlated with both higher pretreatment blood TCRbeta clonality and lower post-treatment tumor TCRbeta clonality.

This TCR came from a person aged 40 to 85 with oral cavity squamous cell carcinoma. The sequencing used PBMCs, collected before nivolumab (anti-PD-1) treatment.

In nucleotide form, the sequence is TGTGCCACCCGCCCTCTCGCTAGCACCGGGGAGCTGTTTTTT. It is translated as CATRPLASTGELFF. Recombination joined TRBV10-3 with TRBJ2-2; a confident D gene designation cannot be given. Trimming at the junction amounts to 10 bases on V and 4 bases on J, and the germline ends lie 16 bases apart. The germline V gene provides CDR1 ENHRY and CDR2 SYGVKD. Counted from cysteine to phenylalanine, this CDR3 has 14 amino acids. Only the CDR3 portion is preserved as DNA: 42 bases, with reading frame beginning at the first base.